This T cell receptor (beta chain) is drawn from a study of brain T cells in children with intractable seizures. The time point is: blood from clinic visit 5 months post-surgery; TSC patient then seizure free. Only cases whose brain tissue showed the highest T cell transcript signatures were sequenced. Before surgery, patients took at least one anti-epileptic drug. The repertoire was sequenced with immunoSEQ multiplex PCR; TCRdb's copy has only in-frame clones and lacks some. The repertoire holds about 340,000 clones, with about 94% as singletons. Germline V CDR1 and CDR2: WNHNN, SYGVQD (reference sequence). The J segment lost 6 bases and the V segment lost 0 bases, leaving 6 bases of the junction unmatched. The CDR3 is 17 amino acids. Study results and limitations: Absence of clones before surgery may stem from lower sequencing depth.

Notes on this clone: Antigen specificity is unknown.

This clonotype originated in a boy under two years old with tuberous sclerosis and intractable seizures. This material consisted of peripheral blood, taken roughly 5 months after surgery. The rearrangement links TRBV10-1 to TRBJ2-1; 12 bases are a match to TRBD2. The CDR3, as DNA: TGCGCCAGCAGTGAGTCTCGGCGACTAGCGGGAGTCAATGAGCAGTTCTTC. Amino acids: CASSESRRLAGVNEQFF.